These 6 T cell receptor beta chains share one sample of origin, sequenced in a study of sequential checkpoint blockade in melanoma. Regarding treatment: randomized to nivolumab then ipilimumab (arm A) or the reverse (arm B). Profiling relied on immunoSEQ multiplex PCR, and the TCRdb table lists in-frame clones only, not all of them. Among 35,000 to 45,000 clones listed, roughly 90% were seen once. This specimen was CD8+ T cells sorted from blood (inferred from file names), taken from a patient given nivolumab and ipilimumab in sequence. The receptors derive from a human donor with melanoma.

The chain carries TRBV7-6 and TRBJ2-1, with 8 bases identical to TRBD2. Losses at the gene ends were 7 bases for V and 8 bases for J; bases not matched to a gene: 13. The CDR3 extends over 15 amino acids. From germline, CDR1 is SGHVS and CDR2 FNYEAQ. The chain's CDR3 is CASTPGASGRDEQFF. The CDR3 nucleotides are TGTGCCAGCACCCCCGGGGCTAGCGGGCGGGATGAGCAGTTCTTC.

This clone was recorded once. The rearrangement links TRBV7-3 to TRBJ2-2; weak D call: TRBD1 (5 bases). This CDR3 has 15 residues. V was cut by 5 bases and J by 6 bases, with 16 bases left in between. In germline, CDR1 is SGHTA, CDR2 FQGTGA. The CDR3 here is CASSRRADLAGELFF. CDR3 DNA: TGTGCCAGCAGCCGCAGGGCTGACCTAGCCGGGGAGCTGTTTTTT.

The DNA for the CDR3 is TGTGCCAGCAGTACGGGACTGCGGGGCTATGGCTACACCTTC. This translates into CASSTGLRGYGYTF. J is TRBJ1-2 and V is TRBV13, with D possibly matching TRBD1 (5 bases). The V gene lost 6 bases and the J gene lost 4 bases, with 15 bases spanning the gap. This CDR3 is 14 amino acids long. Per germline, CDR1 PRHDT and CDR2 FYEKMQ (reference sequence).

This rearrangement joins TRBV25-1 to TRBJ1-2; tentative D call: TRBD1 (6 bases). The CDR3 spans 15 residues. The ends were cut back, 4 bases at V and 0 bases at J, with 12 bases in the middle. The germline V gene encodes CDR1 MGHDK and CDR2 SYGVNS. Here the CDR3 DNA reads TGTGCCAGCAGTGGAAACAGGGCGACTAACTATGGCTACACCTTC. Amino acids: CASSGNRATNYGYTF.

This clone came up once. CDR3 sequence (DNA): TGCGCCAGCAGCTTGGTCCGGGCTAGCGGGAGTGGGTACGAGCAGTACTTC. Translating gives CASSLVRASGSGYEQYF. J is TRBJ2-5 and V is TRBV5-1; 10 nucleotides agree with TRBD2. Gene TRBJ2-7 matches the end of the DNA better, so the J call may be wrong. This CDR3 has 17 residues. CDR1 and CDR2 (germline): SGHRS, YFSETQ.

V gene TRBV19 combines with J gene TRBJ1-1, with 11 bases that match TRBD1. The germline CDR1 and CDR2 sequences are LNHDA and SQIVND (reference sequence). This CDR3 contains 15 residues. Germline trimming cut 5 bases from V and 3 bases from J; bases unmatched to any gene: 5. The CDR3 DNA reads TGTGCCAGTAGTTTCGGACAGGGGGCCTACACTGAAGCTTTCTTT. Translated, it gives CASSFGQGAYTEAFF.